This T cell receptor beta chain was sequenced during a study of cytomegalovirus exposure and HLA in healthy donors. Points from the study as a whole: A few CMV-associated chains were confirmed in vitro to be specific for CMV antigens. Cytomegalovirus status was reportedly diagnosed by the classifier with high specificity and sensitivity. Listed as cytomegalovirus-associated were 150 to 200 TCR beta chains. Many donors shared some public TCRs, even though most TCR sequences were rare.

The table came from immunoSEQ multiplex PCR; TCRdb's copy has only in-frame clones and leaves some out. This sample has under 250,000 clones; less than 90% occur once, and the top ten carry roughly 6%. Points on this clone: The antigen is undetermined.

Germline CDR1 reads SGHRS; CDR2 reads YFSETQ. With 4 bases clipped from V and 0 bases from J, the junction kept 5 bases outside the gene matches. The CDR3 totals 15 residues. The TCR comes from a woman under 30 in good health and CMV-seronegative. V usage is TRBV5-1 and J usage is TRBJ2-7, with 9 positions matching TRBD1. Specimen: PBMCs. CDR3 protein: CASSIRDRVSYEQYF. For the CDR3, the DNA is TGCGCCAGCAGCATCCGGGACAGGGTCTCCTACGAGCAGTACTTC.